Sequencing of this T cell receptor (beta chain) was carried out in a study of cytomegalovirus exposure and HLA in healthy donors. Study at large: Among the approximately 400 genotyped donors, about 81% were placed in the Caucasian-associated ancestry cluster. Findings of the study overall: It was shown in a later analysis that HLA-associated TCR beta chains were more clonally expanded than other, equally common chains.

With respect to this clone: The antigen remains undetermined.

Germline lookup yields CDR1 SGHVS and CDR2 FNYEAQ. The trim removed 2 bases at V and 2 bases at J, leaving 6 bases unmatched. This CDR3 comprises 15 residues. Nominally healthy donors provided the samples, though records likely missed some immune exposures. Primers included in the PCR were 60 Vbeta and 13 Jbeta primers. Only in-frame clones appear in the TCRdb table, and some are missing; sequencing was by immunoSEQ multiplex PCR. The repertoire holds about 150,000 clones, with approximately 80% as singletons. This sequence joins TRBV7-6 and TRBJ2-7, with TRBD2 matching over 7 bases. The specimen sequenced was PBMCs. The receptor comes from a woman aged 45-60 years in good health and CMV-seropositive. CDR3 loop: CASSLISGAPYEQYF. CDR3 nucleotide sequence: TGTGCCAGCAGCTTAATAAGCGGGGCCCCCTACGAGCAGTACTTC.